The TCR beta chain under discussion was sequenced for a study of cytomegalovirus exposure and HLA in healthy donors. After removal of 1 base from V and 10 bases from J, the junction contained 6 bases not matched to a gene. Germline V gene sequence: CDR1 MGHDK, CDR2 SYGVNS. This CDR3 comprises 13 residues. Amplification used 60 Vbeta primers and 13 Jbeta primers. Some clones are missing from TCRdb's copy, which holds only in-frame ones; the method was immunoSEQ multiplex PCR. The sample contains approximately 190,000 clones, around 85% of which appear only once. J is TRBJ1-2 and V is TRBV25-1, with 7 bases identical to TRBD1. The sample was PBMCs. The source is a man aged 45-60 years in good health and CMV-seronegative. In DNA, the CDR3 is TGTGCCAGCAGTGAATCAGGACAGGACGTCTACACCTTC. This encodes CASSESGQDVYTF.